These 32 T cell receptor beta chains were all obtained from the same sample, sequenced in a study of cytomegalovirus exposure and HLA in healthy donors. The study ran its PCR with 60 Vbeta and 13 Jbeta primers. Sequenced by immunoSEQ multiplex PCR; TCRdb stores in-frame clones only, minus some. The sample records 150,000 to 200,000 clones, roughly 90% being singletons. Specimen: PBMCs. The receptors were sampled from a woman between 18 and 29 years old in good health and CMV-seronegative.

The chain has TRBV5-1 and TRBJ1-1; D not resolved. V lost 0 bases and J lost 0, with 12 bases in between. Germline loops: CDR1 SGHRS, CDR2 YFSETQ. The CDR3 runs to 16 residues. The DNA for the CDR3 is TGCGCCAGCAGCTTGGTTGGAGGGCTCTTGAACACTGAAGCTTTCTTT. Its protein product is CASSLVGGLLNTEAFF. Together with reference TRBV5-1 and TRBJ1-1, the CDR3 gives the full variable domain: KAGVTQTPRYLIKTRGQQVTLSCSPISGHRSVSWYQQTPGQGLQFLFEYFSETQRNKGNFPGRFSGRQFSNSRSEMNVSTLELGDSALYLCASSLVGGLLNTEAFFGQGTRLTVV.

The chain combines TRBV19 with TRBJ2-3; TRBD1 agrees at 8 bases. With 4 bases clipped from V and 3 bases from J, the junction kept 9 bases outside the gene matches. Germline CDR1 LNHDA, CDR2 SQIVND (reference sequence). This CDR3 region has 16 residues. The CDR3 loop reads CASSSPGQVRTDTQYF. CDR3 sequence (DNA): TGTGCCAGTAGTAGCCCGGGACAGGTGAGGACAGATACGCAGTATTTT. The complete variable domain, with remaining parts taken from reference TRBV19 and TRBJ2-3, reads DGGITQSPKYLFRKEGQNVTLSCEQNLNHDAMYWYRQDPGQGLRLIYYSQIVNDFQKGDIAEGYSVSREKKESFPLTVTSAQKNPTAFYLCASSSPGQVRTDTQYFGPGTRLTVL.

This clone came up once. This chain joins TRBV10-2 and TRBJ2-2; 7 positions match TRBD2. Trimming removed 4 bases from V and 0 bases from J; junction bases left unmatched: 2. Germline CDR1 and CDR2: WSHSY and SAAADI. The CDR3 has 15 residues. CDR3 DNA sequence: TGCGCCAGCAGTGTGCTAGCGGCGAACACCGGGGAGCTGTTTTTT. Protein sequence: CASSVLAANTGELFF.

This clone showed up just once. The J gene is TRBJ2-1, the V gene TRBV7-2; possibly TRBD2 for D (7 bases). The CDR3 contains 16 residues. Germline V gene data show CDR1 as SGHTA and CDR2 as FQGNSA. Between the trimmed V and J ends, which lost 8 bases and 7 bases, there was a span of 24 bases. The CDR3: CASQRRLWGGGNEQFF. CDR3 in DNA: TGTGCCAGCCAAAGGCGATTGTGGGGGGGCGGGAATGAGCAGTTCTTC.

CDR3 sequence: CASSPAGTMKYEQYF. The CDR3 nucleotides are TGTGCCAGCAGCCCTGCCGGGACAATGAAGTACGAGCAGTACTTC. This chain links TRBV7-2 with TRBJ2-7, with a possible D match to TRBD1 (6 bases). CDR1 is SGHTA and CDR2 is FQGNSA in the germline V gene. The CDR3 covers 15 residues. The V end lost 5 bases, the J end lost 4 bases, and 18 bases lay between the germline ends.

This clone occurred a few times. The chain links TRBV5-4 to TRBJ2-7, with 7 nucleotides matching TRBD2. Germline V gene sequence: CDR1 SGHNT, CDR2 YYREEE (reference sequence). The V segment lost 3 bases and the J segment 7 bases; nucleotides outside the gene matches: 10. The CDR3 spans 14 residues. CDR3 residues: CASSSGQGGREQYF. CDR3 bases: TGTGCCAGCAGCTCCGGGCAGGGAGGGAGGGAGCAGTACTTC.

The chain links TRBV6-5 to TRBJ1-2; unclear D gene. Trimming stripped 2 bases from V and 0 bases from J, with 7 bases between. The CDR3 covers 14 residues. The V gene's germline CDR1 is MNHEY and CDR2 SVGAGI. CDR3 amino acids: CASSYNGPNYGYTF. Here the CDR3 DNA reads TGTGCCAGCAGTTACAACGGTCCTAACTATGGCTACACCTTC.

CDR3 protein: CASSPLGEDGYGYTF. The CDR3 nucleotides read TGTGCCAGCAGTCCCCTCGGAGAGGATGGTTATGGCTACACCTTC. The chain combines TRBV28 with TRBJ1-2; the D is unclear. This CDR3 contains 15 residues. The germline gives CDR1 MDHEN, CDR2 SYDVKM. The V gene lost 5 bases and the J gene lost 5 bases, with 18 bases spanning the gap.

The rearrangement joins TRBV6-1 to TRBJ1-2; D is ambiguous. The CDR3 sequence is 15 residues long. The germline CDR1 and CDR2 sequences are MNHNS and SASEGT. V was trimmed by 2 bases and J by 0 bases, leaving 10 bases between them. CDR3 in DNA: TGTGCCAGCAGTGAATATCGGGGTGCTAACTATGGCTACACCTTC. Protein: CASSEYRGANYGYTF.

Comments on this clone: The junction and the germline gene differ at one end; a read error may be behind it. The V gene is TRBV14, the J gene TRBJ2-7; D is undetermined. The germline CDR1 and CDR2 sequences are SGHDN and FVKESK. This CDR3 comprises 12 residues. Here the CDR3 DNA reads TGTGCCAGCAGCCAAGATGCGATAGCCTGGAACTTC. This translates into CASSQDAIAWNF.

This clone was detected only a few times. The chain joins TRBV2 to TRBJ2-6; no firm D call. In germline, CDR1 is SNHLY, CDR2 FYNNEI. This CDR3 has 17 amino acids. V was trimmed by 8 bases and J by 0 bases, leaving 17 bases between them. The CDR3 sequence is CASRRSSAFSGANVLTF. The CDR3 coding sequence is TGTGCCAGCCGTAGGAGCAGCGCTTTCTCTGGGGCCAACGTCCTGACTTTC. Variable domain in full (rest from reference TRBV2 and TRBJ2-6): EPEVTQTPSHQVTQMGQEVILRCVPISNHLYFYWYRQILGQKVEFLVSFYNNEISEKSEIFDDQFSVERPDGSNFTLKIRSTKLEDSAMYFCASRRSSAFSGANVLTFGAGSRLTVL.

This chain uses TRBV27 with TRBJ1-2; no clear D gene. CDR1 MNHEY and CDR2 SMNVEV come from the germline V gene (reference sequence). CDR3 length equals 13 residues. V lost 3 bases and J lost 0, with 5 bases in between. CDR3 nucleotide sequence: TGTGCCAGCAGTTTTGGAGCTAACTATGGCTACACCTTC. Its translation: CASSFGANYGYTF.

The rearrangement joins TRBV11-2 to TRBJ2-1, with D maybe TRBD1 (6 bases). V was shortened by 5 bases and J by 9 bases, with 20 bases between the two germline ends. There are 15 residues in the CDR3. The germline V gene has CDR1 SGHAT and CDR2 FQNNGV. The CDR3 reads CASSPRRGGRGEQFF. Here the CDR3 DNA reads TGTGCCAGCAGCCCCCGTAGAGGGGGACGAGGTGAGCAGTTCTTC.

Notes on this clone: Additional DNA sequences in this sample encode the identical CDR3. The chain employs TRBV6-1 and TRBJ2-5; tentative D call: TRBD1 (5 bases). This CDR3 is built from 14 residues. Deletions cut 0 bases from V and 5 bases from J, with 10 bases between. CDR1 MNHNS and CDR2 SASEGT come from the germline V gene. The CDR3 region has the DNA TGTGCCAGCAGTGAAGCGGGGCCCCAGGAGACCCAGTACTTC. It translates to CASSEAGPQETQYF.

In its sample, this clone was seen once. J is TRBJ1-2 and V is TRBV7-6; no clear D. Trimming cost V 0 bases and J 8 bases, with 13 bases left between them. This CDR3 region has 14 residues. Germline V lookup: CDR1 SGHVS, CDR2 FNYEAQ. CDR3 DNA sequence: TGTGCCAGCAGCTTAGCGGTGGGAGATAGCGGCTACACCTTC. It codes for CASSLAVGDSGYTF.

V is TRBV2 and J is TRBJ2-1, with TRBD2 matching over 7 bases. The ends lost 8 bases at V and 4 bases at J; junction bases unmatched: 8. Germline V CDR1 and CDR2: SNHLY, FYNNEI. This CDR3 comprises 14 residues. In DNA, the CDR3 is TGTGCCAGCCGGAGTAGCGGGTGGTACAATGAGCAGTTCTTC. It encodes CASRSSGWYNEQFF.

The J gene is TRBJ2-7, the V gene TRBV10-3; D may be TRBD1 (5 bases). Germline loops: CDR1 ENHRY, CDR2 SYGVKD. CDR3 length: 13 amino acids. V lost 4 bases, J lost 1 base, and 8 bases lay in between. Here the CDR3 reads CAISGDSSYEQYF. The CDR3 DNA reads as TGTGCCATCAGTGGTGACAGTTCCTACGAGCAGTACTTC.

This chain uses TRBV13 with TRBJ1-5; 7 bases are shared with TRBD1. The V segment lost 3 bases and the J segment 4 bases; nucleotides outside the gene matches: 0. The CDR3 spans 13 residues. Germline-derived CDR1 and CDR2 are PRHDT and FYEKMQ (reference sequence). The DNA for the CDR3 is TGTGCCAGCAGCTTGGGACAGAATCAGCCCCAGCATTTT. Its translation is CASSLGQNQPQHF.

The V and J genes are TRBV10-3 and TRBJ1-1, with 7 bases that match TRBD1. Germline CDR1 is ENHRY and CDR2 is SYGVKD. The CDR3 spans 13 residues. Losses at the gene ends were 6 bases for V and 5 bases for J; bases not matched to a gene: 6. The CDR3: CAIRGQDLTEAFF. The CDR3 nucleotides read TGTGCCATCAGAGGACAGGATTTAACTGAAGCTTTCTTT.

The chain carries TRBV28 and TRBJ2-7, with 8 bases lining up with TRBD1. CDR1 and CDR2 from the germline V gene are MDHEN and SYDVKM. After removal of 6 bases from V and 1 base from J, the junction contained 5 bases not matched to a gene. CDR3 length equals 14 residues. The CDR3 DNA reads as TGTGCCAGCAGCCTCGGACAGGGTTCCTACGAGCAGTACTTC. Protein product: CASSLGQGSYEQYF. Complete variable domain (other parts from reference TRBV28 and TRBJ2-7): DVKVTQSSRYLVKRTGEKVFLECVQDMDHENMFWYRQDPGLGLRLIYFSYDVKMKEKGDIPEGYSVSREKKERFSLILESASTNQTSMYLCASSLGQGSYEQYFGPGTRLTVT.

This chain connects TRBV30 to TRBJ1-4; TRBD1 might be the D (6 bases). The length of the CDR3 is 16 residues. CDR1 and CDR2 (germline): GTSNPN, SVGIG (reference sequence). Trimming stripped 1 base from V and 0 bases from J, with 12 bases between. The CDR3, as DNA: TGTGCCTGGAGTGGACGAAAGGGGGCAACTAATGAAAAACTGTTTTTT. It codes for CAWSGRKGATNEKLFF.

The gene calls are TRBV19 and TRBJ2-3; a possible D gene is TRBD2 (5 bases). This CDR3 is 16 amino acids long. Germline loops: CDR1 LNHDA, CDR2 SQIVND (reference sequence). Between the trimmed V and J ends, which lost 2 bases and 1 base, there was a span of 13 bases. This chain's CDR3 is CASSISVRVRTDTQYF. The CDR3 nucleotides read TGTGCCAGTAGTATAAGTGTGAGGGTTCGCACAGATACGCAGTATTTT.

This chain links TRBV7-2 with TRBJ1-1; D is undetermined. Germline CDR1 reads SGHTA; CDR2 reads FQGNSA. The germline V and J ends were trimmed by 0 bases and 2 bases, with 7 bases remaining between them. This CDR3 comprises 14 residues. The CDR3 loop reads CASSLANTNTEAFF. CDR3 DNA: TGTGCCAGCAGCTTAGCGAACACAAACACTGAAGCTTTCTTT.

V is TRBV2 and J is TRBJ1-6, with TRBD1 as a possible D gene (6 bases). The CDR3 sequence is 15 residues long. Germline V gene lookup returns CDR1 SNHLY and CDR2 FYNNEI. V was clipped by 3 bases and J by 6 bases, with 12 bases between them. The CDR3 DNA reads as TGTGCCAGCAGTGATTTAGGGGGTTCTAATTCACCCCTCCACTTT. Protein product: CASSDLGGSNSPLHF. The variable domain in full, completed from reference TRBV2 and TRBJ1-6, reads EPEVTQTPSHQVTQMGQEVILRCVPISNHLYFYWYRQILGQKVEFLVSFYNNEISEKSEIFDDQFSVERPDGSNFTLKIRSTKLEDSAMYFCASSDLGGSNSPLHFGNGTRLTVT.

The chain uses TRBV27 and TRBJ2-1, with D maybe TRBD2 (5 bases). This CDR3 spans 13 amino acids. The germline V and J ends were trimmed by 6 bases and 9 bases, with 15 bases remaining between them. Germline lookup yields CDR1 MNHEY and CDR2 SMNVEV (reference sequence). The CDR3 is CASSFHTSGEQFF. CDR3 DNA sequence: TGTGCCAGCAGCTTCCACACTAGTGGTGAGCAGTTCTTC.

V is TRBV27 and J is TRBJ2-2, with 8 bases matching TRBD1. The V segment lost 7 bases and the J segment 7 bases; nucleotides outside the gene matches: 5. This CDR3 has 13 residues. In germline, CDR1 is MNHEY, CDR2 SMNVEV (reference sequence). CDR3 protein: CASTGGVVGELFF. The CDR3 DNA reads as TGTGCCAGCACAGGGGGCGTAGTCGGGGAGCTGTTTTTT.

V and J are TRBV30 and TRBJ1-1; D remains ambiguous. Trimming cost V 0 bases and J 5 bases, with 10 bases left between them. This CDR3 is built from 13 residues. Germline CDR1 and CDR2: GTSNPN and SVGIG (reference sequence). The CDR3: CAWSVFKTTEAFF. Here the CDR3 DNA reads TGTGCCTGGAGTGTATTCAAGACTACTGAAGCTTTCTTT.

The rearrangement uses TRBV10-3 and TRBJ2-5; 8 bases are a match to TRBD2. CDR1 and CDR2 from the germline V gene are ENHRY and SYGVKD. The V segment lost 2 bases and the J segment 5 bases; nucleotides outside the gene matches: 4. The CDR3 loop spans 14 amino acids. The CDR3 loop reads CAISEGLAGETQYF. CDR3 sequence (DNA): TGTGCCATCAGTGAGGGACTAGCCGGGGAGACCCAGTACTTC.

The chain uses TRBV29-1 and TRBJ2-7, with D possibly matching TRBD1 (6 bases). Trimming shortened V by 4 bases and J by 4 bases, and 11 bases separated the two germline ends. The CDR3 is 12 residues long. CDR1 SQVTM and CDR2 ANQGSEA come from the germline V gene. CDR3 protein: CSVAGQQYEQYF. The CDR3 DNA is TGCAGCGTTGCGGGACAACAATACGAGCAGTACTTC.

The chain couples TRBV11-2 to TRBJ2-7, with D possibly matching TRBD2 (5 bases). Looked up from germline, CDR1 is SGHAT and CDR2 is FQNNGV. The CDR3 length is 14 residues. V was shortened by 6 bases and J by 7 bases, with 19 bases between the two germline ends. The CDR3 region has the DNA TGTGCCAGCAGTTTGATTCGGGGTCTAAGAGAGCAGTACTTC. Protein: CASSLIRGLREQYF. The whole variable domain, filled in from reference TRBV11-2 and TRBJ2-7, reads EAGVAQSPRYKIIEKRQSVAFWCNPISGHATLYWYQQILGQGPKLLIQFQNNGVVDDSQLPKDRFSAERLKGVDSTLKIQPAKLEDSAVYLCASSLIRGLREQYFGPGTRLTVT.

The CDR3: CASSFKSSYEQYF. For the CDR3, the DNA is TGTGCCAGCAGCTTTAAAAGTAGTTACGAGCAGTACTTC. The chain combines TRBV5-5 with TRBJ2-7; D ambiguous. Germline V gene lookup returns CDR1 SGHKS and CDR2 YYEKEE (reference sequence). The CDR3 extends over 13 amino acids. Trimming cost V 2 bases and J 4 bases, with 10 bases left between them.

This chain links TRBV5-4 with TRBJ1-1; D is possibly TRBD1 (5 bases). V was clipped by 4 bases and J by 3 bases, with 19 bases between them. The CDR3 totals 16 residues. Germline assignment: CDR1 SGHNT and CDR2 YYREEE (reference sequence). The CDR3 reads CASSQPSGGRDTEAFF. For the CDR3, the DNA is TGTGCCAGCAGCCAACCCAGCGGGGGAAGGGACACTGAAGCTTTCTTT. Drawing the rest from reference TRBV5-4 and TRBJ1-1, the complete variable domain is ETGVTQSPTHLIKTRGQQVTLRCSSQSGHNTVSWYQQALGQGPQFIFQYYREEENGRGNFPPRFSGLQFPNYSSELNVNALELDDSALYLCASSQPSGGRDTEAFFGQGTRLTVV.